This is a list of T cell receptor beta chains from one sample in a study of beta chain features in type 1 diabetes. Assay: immunoSEQ multiplex PCR; the TCRdb copy retains only in-frame clones and omits some. Of approximately 250,000 clones detected, 12% to 15% appear once; the ten largest clones hold about 0.024%. Material: naive CD4+ T cells from blood. The source of these receptors is a woman in her 40s in good health. Each CDR3 is given with its conserved first and last residue. The D gene is left open where the match is weak. Not all rows give a size; the values are once, few, many and, for expanded clones, a class.

16	TRBJ2-1	NA	TRBV6-6	TRBD2	TGTGCCAGCAGAAATTTAGCGGGGGGAGGCTACAATGAGCAGTTCTTC	CASRNLAGGGYNEQFF
15	TRBJ1-1	NA	TRBV7-9	NA	TGTGCCAGCAGCCCACGAATGCGTCAACGGAGTGAAGCTTTCTTT	CASSPRMRQRSEAFF
13	TRBJ2-1	many	TRBV14	NA	TGTGCCAGCAGCCGAGGTTTAGTGGATGAGCAGTTCTTC	CASSRGLVDEQFF
15	TRBJ2-1	few	TRBV9	NA	TGTGCCAGCAGCGCGAGGTTAGGCTCCTACAATGAGCAGTTCTTC	CASSARLGSYNEQFF
16	TRBJ2-7	NA	TRBV11-2	TRBD1	TGTGCCAGCAGCTTAGATCCAACAGGGGTACCCTACGAGCAGTACTTC	CASSLDPTGVPYEQYF
14	TRBJ2-5	NA	TRBV6-5	TRBD1	TGTGCCAGCAGTACAGGGGGCCCCAAAGAGACCCAGTACTTC	CASSTGGPKETQYF
16	TRBJ1-2	NA	TRBV6-5	NA	TGTGCCAGCAGTTACTCTAGTGTAGGGGGTTCGCGAGGCTACACCTTC	CASSYSSVGGSRGYTF
15	TRBJ2-7	NA	TRBV5-4	TRBD1	TGTGCCAGCAGCCCGGGACAGGGACTCTCCTACGAGCAGTACTTC	CASSPGQGLSYEQYF
18	TRBJ1-5	few	TRBV10-1	TRBD1	TGCGCCAGCAGTCGGGACAGGGGAGCGGCGGAAGAGGGGCAGCCCCAGCATTTT	CASSRDRGAAEEGQPQHF
19	TRBJ1-1	NA	TRBV7-2	TRBD1	TGTGCCAGCAGCTCAGCCCCCGGGACAGGGGGCCCCCTTGCCACTGAAGCTTTCTTT	CASSSAPGTGGPLATEAFF
13	TRBJ1-3	NA	TRBV5-5	TRBD1	TGTGCCAGCAGCCTCACAGGGGGCATCACCATATATTTT	CASSLTGGITIYF
13	TRBJ2-1	few	TRBV2	TRBD2	TGTGCCAGCGAGGCGGGGGTCTACAATGAGCAGTTCTTC	CASEAGVYNEQFF
13	TRBJ1-2	few	TRBV6-6	NA	TGTGCCAGCAGCCAAGGGGGTTGGTATGGCTACACCTTC	CASSQGGWYGYTF
12	TRBJ1-4	NA	TRBV14	TRBD1	TGTGCCAGCAGCCTAGACAGGGCCAAACTGTTTTTT	CASSLDRAKLFF
15	TRBJ1-2	few	TRBV29-1	NA	TGCAGCGCATCACCCTCGTCCAGGGAACTATATGGCTACACCTTC	CSASPSSRELYGYTF
16	TRBJ2-3	NA	TRBV7-2	TRBD1	TGTGCCAGCAGCTTCCAGACAGGGGCTAGCACAGATACGCAGTATTTT	CASSFQTGASTDTQYF
15	TRBJ1-1	NA	TRBV7-6	TRBD1	TGTGCCACACAACAGGGGGCGGGGATGAACACTGAAGCTTTCTTT	CATQQGAGMNTEAFF
14	TRBJ2-3	NA	TRBV10-3	NA	TGTGCCATCAGTGGGGCGAGGGGCACAGATACGCAGTATTTT	CAISGARGTDTQYF
17	TRBJ2-1	NA	TRBV4-3	NA	TGCGCCAGCAGCCAAGATCTCGCGGGGAGATTCTACAATGAGCAGTTCTTC	CASSQDLAGRFYNEQFF
14	TRBJ2-3	NA	TRBV18	NA	TGTGCCAGCTCACCACGGCAGGTTGCAGATACGCAGTATTTT	CASSPRQVADTQYF
11	TRBJ1-2	few	TRBV25-1	NA	TGTGCCAGTAGGACAGTCGCTGGCTACACCTTC	CASRTVAGYTF
14	TRBJ1-1	few	TRBV5-6	NA	TGTGCCAGCAGCTCTGGGTGGCAGGCCTCAGAAGCTTTCTTT	CASSSGWQASEAFF
15	TRBJ2-5	few	TRBV25-1	NA	TGTGCCAGCAGTGTACCGAGGGGGATGATGAAGACCCAGTACTTC	CASSVPRGMMKTQYF
15	TRBJ2-1	few	TRBV19	TRBD2	TGTGCCAGTAACCGGAGACTAGCAGCCTACAATGAGCAGTTCTTC	CASNRRLAAYNEQFF
15	TRBJ2-1	NA	TRBV27	TRBD2	TGTGCCAGCAGTTGGGGGACTAGCGGACCCAATGAGCAGTTCTTC	CASSWGTSGPNEQFF
16	TRBJ2-7	NA	TRBV19	NA	TGTGCCAGTTGTATGGTACACCCTCCAACGGCGGGAGAGCAGTACTTC	CASCMVHPPTAGEQYF
14	TRBJ1-6	few	TRBV6-5	TRBD1	TGTGCCAGCAGTTACAAGGGACAGAGTTCACCCCTCCACTTT	CASSYKGQSSPLHF
15	TRBJ2-2	few	TRBV4-1	NA	TGCGCCAGCAGCCCACGGACAGATTACACCGGGGAGCTGTTTTTT	CASSPRTDYTGELFF
17	TRBJ2-3	NA	TRBV19	TRBD2	TGTGCCAGTAGTTCCCAAACTAGCGGGGTCTACGCAGATACGCAGTATTTT	CASSSQTSGVYADTQYF
15	TRBJ1-4	few	TRBV7-2	TRBD1	TGTGCCAGCAGCTCAAGACAGGGATTTGGTGAAAAACTGTTTTTT	CASSSRQGFGEKLFF
14	TRBJ2-7	few	TRBV5-1	NA	TGCGCCAGCAGCTTGGGGACTGATAACTACGAGCAGTACTTC	CASSLGTDNYEQYF
16	TRBJ1-5	few	TRBV5-1	TRBD1	TGCGCCAGCAGCCCTGGTGGACAGGGGATAAATCAGCCCCAGCATTTT	CASSPGGQGINQPQHF
13	TRBJ2-5	NA	TRBV7-2	NA	TGTGCCAGCAGCTTCCAGTTACAAGAGACCCAGTACTTC	CASSFQLQETQYF
13	TRBJ1-1	NA	TRBV11-2	TRBD1	TGTGCCAGCAGCTTAGGGACAGGCACTGAAGCTTTCTTT	CASSLGTGTEAFF
15	TRBJ2-7	NA	TRBV7-7	NA	TGTGCTAGCAGCCCAACCCCAAGGGAGAGAGGTGAGCAGTACTTC	CASSPTPRERGEQYF
11	TRBJ1-1	NA	TRBV7-9	NA	TGTGCCAGCAGCCCCCCTACTGAAGCTTTCTTT	CASSPPTEAFF
14	TRBJ2-7	few	TRBV29-1	TRBD1	TGCAGCGGACGAACGGACAGGGGCTCCTACGAGCAGTACTTC	CSGRTDRGSYEQYF
18	TRBJ2-7	NA	TRBV10-3	NA	TGTGCCATCAGTGAGTCGACTCGGGGTATTCCTGAAACTCGTGAGCAGTACTTC	CAISESTRGIPETREQYF
14	TRBJ2-5	few	TRBV2	NA	TGTGCCAGGGAGAGTAAAGCCGAAGAAGAGACCCAGTACTTC	CARESKAEEETQYF
12	TRBJ2-3	many	TRBV7-2	NA	TGTGCCAGCAGCTCACCCGGGGGAACGCAGTATTTT	CASSSPGGTQYF
12	TRBJ2-7	NA	TRBV9	NA	TGTGCCAGCAGCGTAGTCGGGAACGAGCAGTACTTC	CASSVVGNEQYF
14	TRBJ2-2	few	TRBV18	NA	TGTGCCAGCTCACCACCCGCAGGGTCCGGGGAGCTGTTTTTT	CASSPPAGSGELFF
17	TRBJ1-5	few	TRBV4-3	NA	TGCGCCAGCAGCCAAGACTATTCCGACAGGTTCCGTCAGCCCCAGCATTTT	CASSQDYSDRFRQPQHF
17	TRBJ2-7	few	TRBV25-1	NA	TGTGCCAGCAGTGACCTGGATACGTGGGACAACTCCTACGAGCAGTACTTC	CASSDLDTWDNSYEQYF
13	TRBJ1-6	NA	TRBV9	NA	TGTGCCAGCAGCGTAGTCGAGGATTCACCCCTCCACTTT	CASSVVEDSPLHF
13	TRBJ1-2	few	TRBV12-5	NA	TGTGCTAGTGCCATACAGCCCACCTATGGCTACACCTTC	CASAIQPTYGYTF
17	TRBJ1-3	few	TRBV7-9	NA	TGTGCCAGCAGCGCCCGTGACGTTCGGGGGGATGGAAACACCATATATTTT	CASSARDVRGDGNTIYF
13	TRBJ2-7	few	TRBV10-3	NA	TGTGCGTCAGGCCAGGGTGTCTCCTACGAGCAGTACTTC	CASGQGVSYEQYF
14	TRBJ2-4	NA	TRBV11-2	NA	TGTGCCAGCAGCTTAGTGCGGGGCAAAAACATTCAGTACTTC	CASSLVRGKNIQYF
13	TRBJ1-4	few	TRBV7-9	NA	TGTGCCAGCAGCTTTGTGGGAGTCGAAAAACTGTTTTTT	CASSFVGVEKLFF
17	TRBJ1-2	NA	TRBV23-1	NA	TGCGCCAGTCCTACAGGCCAGGGTAACCCTCCCAACTATGGCTACACCTTC	CASPTGQGNPPNYGYTF
13	TRBJ1-2	few	TRBV7-9	NA	TGTGCCAGCACCCGGACAGCTAACTATGGCTACACCTTC	CASTRTANYGYTF
13	TRBJ2-5	NA	TRBV6-5	NA	TGTGCCAGCAGTTACCCCGCGGGAGAGACCCAGTACTTC	CASSYPAGETQYF
18	TRBJ1-5	few	TRBV18	NA	TGTGCCAGCTCACTCCGGGACACGGGTCCTGATAGCAATCAGCCCCAGCATTTT	CASSLRDTGPDSNQPQHF
12	TRBJ1-2	few	TRBV28	NA	TGTGCCAGCAGTTTATTCGTTGTCGGCTACACCTTC	CASSLFVVGYTF
14	TRBJ2-5	NA	TRBV6-6	NA	TGTGCCAGCAGTTGGATTGCGGTGGAAGAGACCCAGTACTTC	CASSWIAVEETQYF
13	TRBJ2-6	few	TRBV5-1	NA	TGCGCCAGCAGCGTATATGGGGCCAACGTCCTGACTTTC	CASSVYGANVLTF